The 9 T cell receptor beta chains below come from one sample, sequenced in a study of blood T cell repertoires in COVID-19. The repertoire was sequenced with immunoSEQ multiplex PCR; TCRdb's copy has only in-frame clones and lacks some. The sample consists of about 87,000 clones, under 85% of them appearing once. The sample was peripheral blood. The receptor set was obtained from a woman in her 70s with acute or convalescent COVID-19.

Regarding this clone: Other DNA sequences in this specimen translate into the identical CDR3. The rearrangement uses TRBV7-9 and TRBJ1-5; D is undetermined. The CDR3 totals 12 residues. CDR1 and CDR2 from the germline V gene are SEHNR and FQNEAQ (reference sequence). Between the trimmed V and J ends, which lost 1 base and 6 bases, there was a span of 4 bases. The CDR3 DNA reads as TGTGCCAGCAGCTTAGTCGGTCAGCCCCAGCATTTT. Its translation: CASSLVGQPQHF. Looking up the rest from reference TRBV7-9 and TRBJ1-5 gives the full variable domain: DTGVSQNPRHKITKRGQNVTFRCDPISEHNRLYWYRQTLGQGPEFLTYFQNEAQLEKSRLLSDRFSAERPKGSFSTLEIQRTEQGDSAMYLCASSLVGQPQHFGDGTRLSIL.

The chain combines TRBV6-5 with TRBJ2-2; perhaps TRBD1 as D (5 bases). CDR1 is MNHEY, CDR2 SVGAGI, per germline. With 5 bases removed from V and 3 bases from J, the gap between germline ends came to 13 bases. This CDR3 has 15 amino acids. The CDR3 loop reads CASSPPGRDTGELFF. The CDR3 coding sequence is TGTGCCAGCAGTCCTCCCGGCAGGGACACCGGGGAGCTGTTTTTT.

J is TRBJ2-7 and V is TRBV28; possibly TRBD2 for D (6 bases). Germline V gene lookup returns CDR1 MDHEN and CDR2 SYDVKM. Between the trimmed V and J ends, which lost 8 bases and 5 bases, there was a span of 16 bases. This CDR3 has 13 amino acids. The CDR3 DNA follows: TGTGCCAGCGATGGGGGTTTAGCGGACGAGCAGTACTTC. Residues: CASDGGLADEQYF.

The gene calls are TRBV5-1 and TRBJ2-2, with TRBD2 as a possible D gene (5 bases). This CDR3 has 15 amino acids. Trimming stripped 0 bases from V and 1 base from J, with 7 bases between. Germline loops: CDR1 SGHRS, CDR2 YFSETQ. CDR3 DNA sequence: TGCGCCAGCAGCTTGGCTAGCCTGAACACCGGGGAGCTGTTTTTT. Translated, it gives CASSLASLNTGELFF.

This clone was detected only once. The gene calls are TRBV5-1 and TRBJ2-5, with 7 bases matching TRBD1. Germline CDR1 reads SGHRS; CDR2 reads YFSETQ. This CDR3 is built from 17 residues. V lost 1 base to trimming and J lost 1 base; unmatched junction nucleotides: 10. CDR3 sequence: CASSLFPGRGIQETQYF. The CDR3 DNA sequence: TGCGCCAGCAGCTTGTTCCCCGGCAGGGGGATCCAAGAGACCCAGTACTTC.

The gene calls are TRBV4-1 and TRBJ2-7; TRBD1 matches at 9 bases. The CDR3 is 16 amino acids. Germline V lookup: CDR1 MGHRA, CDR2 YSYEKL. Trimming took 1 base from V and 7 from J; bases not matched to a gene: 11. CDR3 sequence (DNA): TGCGCCAGCAGCCAAGGAGGGACAGGGAGTCTTGGGGAGCAGTACTTC. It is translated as CASSQGGTGSLGEQYF.

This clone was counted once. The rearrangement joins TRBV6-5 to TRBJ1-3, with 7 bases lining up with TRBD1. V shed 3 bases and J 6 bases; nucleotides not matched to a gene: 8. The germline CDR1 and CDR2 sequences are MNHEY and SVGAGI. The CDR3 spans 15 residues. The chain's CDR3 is CASSYPGTALNTIYF. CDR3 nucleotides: TGTGCCAGCAGTTATCCAGGGACAGCCCTAAACACCATATATTTT.

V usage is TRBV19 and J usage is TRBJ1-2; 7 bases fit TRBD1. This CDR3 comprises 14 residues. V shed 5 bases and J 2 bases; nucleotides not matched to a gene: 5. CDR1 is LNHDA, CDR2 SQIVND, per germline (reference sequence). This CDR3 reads CASSPRQGNYGYTF. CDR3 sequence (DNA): TGTGCCAGTAGTCCCCGACAGGGAAACTATGGCTACACCTTC.

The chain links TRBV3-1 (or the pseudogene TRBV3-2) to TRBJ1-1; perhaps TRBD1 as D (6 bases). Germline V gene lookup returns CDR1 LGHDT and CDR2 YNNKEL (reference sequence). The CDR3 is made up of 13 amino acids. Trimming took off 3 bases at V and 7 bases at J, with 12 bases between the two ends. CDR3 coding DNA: TGTGCCAGCAGCCACCGACAGGCGATTGAAGCTTTCTTT. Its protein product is CASSHRQAIEAFF.